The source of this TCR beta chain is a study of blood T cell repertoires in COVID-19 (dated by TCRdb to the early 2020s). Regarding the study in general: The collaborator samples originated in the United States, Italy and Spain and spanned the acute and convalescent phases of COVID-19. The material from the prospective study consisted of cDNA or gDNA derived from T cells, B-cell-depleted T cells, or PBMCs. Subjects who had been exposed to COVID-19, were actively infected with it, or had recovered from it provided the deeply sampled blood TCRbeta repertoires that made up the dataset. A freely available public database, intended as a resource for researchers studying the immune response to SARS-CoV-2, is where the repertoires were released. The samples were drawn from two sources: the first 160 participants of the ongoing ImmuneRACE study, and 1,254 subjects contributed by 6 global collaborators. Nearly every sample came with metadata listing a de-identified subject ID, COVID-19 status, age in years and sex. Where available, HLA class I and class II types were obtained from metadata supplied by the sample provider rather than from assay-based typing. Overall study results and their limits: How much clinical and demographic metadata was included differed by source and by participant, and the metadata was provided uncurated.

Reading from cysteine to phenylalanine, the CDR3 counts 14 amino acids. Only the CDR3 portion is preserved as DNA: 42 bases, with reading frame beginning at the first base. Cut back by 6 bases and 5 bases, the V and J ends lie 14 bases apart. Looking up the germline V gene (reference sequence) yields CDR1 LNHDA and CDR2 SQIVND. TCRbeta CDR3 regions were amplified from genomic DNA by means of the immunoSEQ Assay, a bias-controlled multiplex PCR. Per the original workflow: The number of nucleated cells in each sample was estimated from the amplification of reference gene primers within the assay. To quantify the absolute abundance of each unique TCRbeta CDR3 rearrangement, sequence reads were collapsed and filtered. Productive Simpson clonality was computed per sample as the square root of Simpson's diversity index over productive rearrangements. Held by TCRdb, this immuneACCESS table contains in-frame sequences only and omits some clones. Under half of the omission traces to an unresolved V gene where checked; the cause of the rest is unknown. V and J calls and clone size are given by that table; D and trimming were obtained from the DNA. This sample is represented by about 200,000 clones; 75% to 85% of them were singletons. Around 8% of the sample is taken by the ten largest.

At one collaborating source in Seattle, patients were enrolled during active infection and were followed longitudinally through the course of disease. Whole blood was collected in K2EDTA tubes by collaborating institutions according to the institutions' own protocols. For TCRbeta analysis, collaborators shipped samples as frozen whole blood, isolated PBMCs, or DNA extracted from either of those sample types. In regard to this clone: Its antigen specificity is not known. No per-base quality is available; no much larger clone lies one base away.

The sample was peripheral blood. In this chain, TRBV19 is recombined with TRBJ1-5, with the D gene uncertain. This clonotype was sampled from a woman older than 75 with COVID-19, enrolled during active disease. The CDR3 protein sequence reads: CASREGLLYQPQHF. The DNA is TGTGCCAGTAGAGAGGGTTTATTATATCAGCCCCAGCATTTT.